These 17 T cell receptor beta chains were all obtained from the same sample, sequenced in a study of blood T cell repertoires in COVID-19. Data came from immunoSEQ multiplex PCR; TCRdb stores just in-frame clones and leaves some out. This table holds more than 150,000 clones, roughly 80% found once. Input material: peripheral blood. These receptors were obtained from a woman aged 25 to 39 with acute or convalescent COVID-19.

This clone has only a few counts. CDR3 region: CASSPNITPYEQYF. In nucleotides, the CDR3 is TGTGCCAGCAGCCCGAACATAACCCCCTACGAGCAGTACTTC. V usage is TRBV11-2 and J usage is TRBJ2-7; no clear D. The CDR3 has 14 residues. V was pared by 5 bases and J by 2 bases, with 13 bases between. Germline V gene lookup returns CDR1 SGHAT and CDR2 FQNNGV. Complete variable domain (other parts from reference TRBV11-2 and TRBJ2-7): EAGVAQSPRYKIIEKRQSVAFWCNPISGHATLYWYQQILGQGPKLLIQFQNNGVVDDSQLPKDRFSAERLKGVDSTLKIQPAKLEDSAVYLCASSPNITPYEQYFGPGTRLTVT.

The chain is built from TRBV6-6 and TRBJ1-2; D ambiguous. CDR1 and CDR2 from the germline V gene are MNHNY and SVGAGI (reference sequence). V was shortened by 3 bases and J by 4 bases, with 9 bases between the two germline ends. The CDR3 covers 13 residues. CDR3 in DNA: TGTGCCAGCAGTTATGGAGTTTTCTATGGCTACACCTTC. Its translation: CASSYGVFYGYTF.

J is TRBJ2-2 and V is TRBV13, with D maybe TRBD1 (6 bases). The CDR3 length is 15 residues. The germline V and J ends were trimmed by 2 bases and 6 bases, with 13 bases remaining between them. Germline V lookup: CDR1 PRHDT, CDR2 FYEKMQ (reference sequence). For the CDR3, the DNA is TGTGCCAGCAGCTTATTATCAGGGGTCCCCGGGGAGCTGTTTTTT. Protein: CASSLLSGVPGELFF.

This chain connects TRBV5-8 to TRBJ2-1; D is unclear. The CDR3 has 14 amino acids. Germline V gene data show CDR1 as SGHTS and CDR2 as YDEGEE. The V gene lost 0 bases and the J gene lost 0 bases, with 4 bases spanning the gap. This CDR3 is CASSLGSSYNEQFF. CDR3 DNA: TGTGCCAGCAGCTTGGGTAGCTCCTACAATGAGCAGTTCTTC.

This clone was seen a single time. The rearrangement links TRBV11-2 to TRBJ1-2, with D possibly matching TRBD1 (5 bases). The CDR3 is 14 amino acids. V shed 4 bases and J shed 6 bases, with 15 bases lying between them. Germline V gene sequence: CDR1 SGHAT, CDR2 FQNNGV. The CDR3 DNA sequence: TGTGCCAGCAGCTCCCCGGGACGGGGGGATGGCTACACCTTC. Amino acid sequence: CASSSPGRGDGYTF.

The chain employs TRBV7-2 and TRBJ2-1; the D is unclear. V lost 2 bases to trimming and J lost 9 bases, with 11 bases between them. Germline loops: CDR1 SGHTA, CDR2 FQGNSA. This CDR3 spans 13 amino acids. The CDR3 is CASSLIERGEQFF. CDR3 DNA: TGTGCCAGCAGCTTAATCGAGCGCGGTGAGCAGTTCTTC. Full variable domain (rest looked up from reference TRBV7-2 and TRBJ2-1): GAGVSQSPSNKVTEKGKDVELRCDPISGHTALYWYRQSLGQGLEFLIYFQGNSAPDKSGLPSDRFSAERTGGSVSTLTIQRTQQEDSAVYLCASSLIERGEQFFGPGTRLTVL.

DNA of the CDR3: TGTGCCAGCAGCAAACAGGGGCAGGCGCAAGAGACCCAGTACTTC. Protein: CASSKQGQAQETQYF. The chain joins TRBV9 to TRBJ2-5, with 7 positions matching TRBD1. J lost 2 bases, V lost 4 bases, and 8 bases had no gene match. The CDR3 is made up of 15 amino acids. The germline V gene has CDR1 SGDLS and CDR2 YYNGEE.

The V and J genes are TRBV5-6 and TRBJ1-2, with unresolved D. There are 15 residues in the CDR3. The ends were cut back, 2 bases at V and 5 bases at J, with 16 bases in the middle. Germline values: CDR1 SGHDT, CDR2 YYEEEE. The CDR3 here is CASSFVVRVEYGYTF. The CDR3 bases are TGTGCCAGCAGCTTCGTTGTTCGAGTCGAGTATGGCTACACCTTC.

This sequence joins TRBV5-6 and TRBJ1-1; possibly TRBD1 for D (5 bases). The germline V and J ends were trimmed by 2 bases and 11 bases, with 19 bases remaining between them. CDR3 length: 14 residues. Germline CDR1 SGHDT, CDR2 YYEEEE. The CDR3, as DNA: TGTGCCAGCAGCTTTCAGGGCACCTTCGGTCGGGCTTTCTTT. Translated, it gives CASSFQGTFGRAFF. The variable domain in full, completed from reference TRBV5-6 and TRBJ1-1, reads DAGVTQSPTHLIKTRGQQVTLRCSPKSGHDTVSWYQQALGQGPQFIFQYYEEEERQRGNFPDRFSGHQFPNYSSELNVNALLLGDSALYLCASSFQGTFGRAFFGQGTRLTVV.

The CDR3 DNA reads as TGTGCCACCAGCAGAGTCTCGGACAGGAATGGCTACACCTTC. Its translation is CATSRVSDRNGYTF. The genes are TRBV15 and TRBJ1-2; 7 bases agree with TRBD1. The CDR3 contains 14 residues. The germline gives CDR1 LNHNV, CDR2 YYDKDF (reference sequence). Trimming cost V 1 base and J 6 bases; bases outside gene matches: 5.

The V and J genes are TRBV14 and TRBJ2-5; D is uncertain. CDR1 and CDR2 from the germline V gene are SGHDN and FVKESK. The CDR3 covers 14 residues. Trimming removed 2 bases from V and 7 bases from J, with 14 bases in between. CDR3: CASSQSDLLGTQYF. In DNA, the CDR3 is TGTGCCAGCAGCCAAAGTGACCTGCTAGGGACCCAGTACTTC.

The rearrangement links TRBV5-1 to TRBJ2-5, with 8 nucleotides matching TRBD2. The V gene end was trimmed by 2 bases and the J gene end by 5 bases; junction bases not matched to a gene: 8. The CDR3 has 15 residues. Germline lookup yields CDR1 SGHRS and CDR2 YFSETQ. CDR3 bases: TGCGCCAGCAGCTTCGGGACTAGGGGTGGGGAGACCCAGTACTTC. Residues: CASSFGTRGGETQYF.

V is TRBV29-1 and J is TRBJ1-1; D not resolved. The CDR3 runs 12 residues. Between the trimmed V and J ends, which lost 2 bases and 1 base, there was a span of 5 bases. The germline V gene has CDR1 SQVTM and CDR2 ANQGSEA. The CDR3 coding sequence is TGCAGCGTTGAAAACTCGAACACTGAAGCTTTCTTT. Translation: CSVENSNTEAFF.

In its sample, this clone was seen a few times. The V and J genes are TRBV27 and TRBJ1-2, with no clear D. CDR3 length: 15 amino acids. Trimming stripped 0 bases from V and 5 bases from J, with 13 bases between. CDR1 is MNHEY and CDR2 is SMNVEV in the germline V gene (reference sequence). The CDR3 spells CASSLSAGMGYGYTF. Written as DNA, the CDR3 is TGTGCCAGCAGTTTATCGGCGGGGATGGGGTATGGCTACACCTTC.

The rearrangement links TRBV19 to TRBJ1-1; D ambiguous. The CDR3 is 13 residues long. CDR1 and CDR2 from the germline V gene are LNHDA and SQIVND (reference sequence). Trimming removed 7 bases from V and 6 bases from J, with 15 bases in between. The CDR3 loop is CASKNAEHAEAFF. CDR3 DNA: TGTGCCAGTAAGAACGCGGAACACGCTGAAGCTTTCTTT.

This clone was seen only a few times. The chain is built from TRBV19 and TRBJ1-1; 7 bases map to TRBD1. The CDR3 runs to 15 residues. The junction had 11 bases not matched to a gene; V was cut back by 9 bases and J by 1 base. Germline V CDR1 and CDR2: LNHDA, SQIVND (reference sequence). Written as DNA, the CDR3 is TGTGCCAGCCGAGGACAGGTCTCGGGGAACACTGAAGCTTTCTTT. It yields the protein CASRGQVSGNTEAFF. Complete variable domain (other parts from reference TRBV19 and TRBJ1-1): DGGITQSPKYLFRKEGQNVTLSCEQNLNHDAMYWYRQDPGQGLRLIYYSQIVNDFQKGDIAEGYSVSREKKESFPLTVTSAQKNPTAFYLCASRGQVSGNTEAFFGQGTRLTVV.

The V gene is TRBV28, the J gene TRBJ1-6; perhaps TRBD1 as D (5 bases). Looked up from germline, CDR1 is MDHEN and CDR2 is SYDVKM. The CDR3 is 17 amino acids. The V end lost 2 bases, the J end lost 8 bases, and 19 bases lay between the germline ends. Here the CDR3 DNA reads TGTGCCAGCAGTTTACTCCCTTGGGGCGGATTAGATTCACCCCTCCACTTT. Translating it yields CASSLLPWGGLDSPLHF.